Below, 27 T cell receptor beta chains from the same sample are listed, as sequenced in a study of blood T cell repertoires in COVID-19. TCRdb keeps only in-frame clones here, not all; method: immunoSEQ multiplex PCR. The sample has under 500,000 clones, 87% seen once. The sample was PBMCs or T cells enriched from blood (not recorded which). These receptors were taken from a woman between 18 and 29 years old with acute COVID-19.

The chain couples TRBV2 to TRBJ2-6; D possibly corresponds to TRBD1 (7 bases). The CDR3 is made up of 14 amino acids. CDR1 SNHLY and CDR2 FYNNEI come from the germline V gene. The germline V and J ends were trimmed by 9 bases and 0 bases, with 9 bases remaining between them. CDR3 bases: TGTGCCAGTCAGGGGGGCTCTGGGGCCAACGTCCTGACTTTC. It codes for CASQGGSGANVLTF.

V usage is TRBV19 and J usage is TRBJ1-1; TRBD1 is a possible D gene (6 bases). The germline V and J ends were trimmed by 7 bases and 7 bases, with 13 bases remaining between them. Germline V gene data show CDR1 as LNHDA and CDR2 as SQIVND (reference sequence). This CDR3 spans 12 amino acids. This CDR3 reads CASTHRDREAFF. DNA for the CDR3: TGTGCCAGTACCCACAGGGATCGTGAAGCTTTCTTT.

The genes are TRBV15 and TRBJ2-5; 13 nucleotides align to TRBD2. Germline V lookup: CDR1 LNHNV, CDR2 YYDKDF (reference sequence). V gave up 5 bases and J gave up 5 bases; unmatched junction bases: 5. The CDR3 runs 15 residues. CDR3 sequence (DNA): TGTGCCACCAGCGCTCGGACTAGCGGGAGTGAGACCCAGTACTTC. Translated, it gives CATSARTSGSETQYF.

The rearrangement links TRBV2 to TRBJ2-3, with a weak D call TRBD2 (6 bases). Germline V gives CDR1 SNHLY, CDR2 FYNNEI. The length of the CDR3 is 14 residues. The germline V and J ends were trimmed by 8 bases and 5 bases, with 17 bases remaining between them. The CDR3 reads CASVRTSFLDTQYF. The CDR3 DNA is TGTGCCAGCGTACGAACTAGCTTCTTAGATACGCAGTATTTT.

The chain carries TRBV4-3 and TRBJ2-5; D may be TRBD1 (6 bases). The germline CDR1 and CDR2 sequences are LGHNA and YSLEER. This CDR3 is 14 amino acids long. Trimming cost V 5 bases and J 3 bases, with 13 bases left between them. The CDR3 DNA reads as TGCGCCAGCAGCTCGGACAGTGTGAAAGAGACCCAGTACTTC. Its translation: CASSSDSVKETQYF.

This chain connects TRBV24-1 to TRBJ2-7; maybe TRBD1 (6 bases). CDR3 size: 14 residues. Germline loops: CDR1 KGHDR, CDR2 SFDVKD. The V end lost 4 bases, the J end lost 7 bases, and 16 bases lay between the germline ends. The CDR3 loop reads CATSEGTSWGEQYF. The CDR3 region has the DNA TGTGCCACCAGTGAGGGGACATCCTGGGGGGAGCAGTACTTC.

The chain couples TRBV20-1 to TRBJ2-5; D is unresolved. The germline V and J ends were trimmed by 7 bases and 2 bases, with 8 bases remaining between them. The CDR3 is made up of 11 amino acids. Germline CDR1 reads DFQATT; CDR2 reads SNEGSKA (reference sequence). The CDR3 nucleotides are TGCAGTGGAACAGTACAAGAGACCCAGTACTTC. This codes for CSGTVQETQYF.

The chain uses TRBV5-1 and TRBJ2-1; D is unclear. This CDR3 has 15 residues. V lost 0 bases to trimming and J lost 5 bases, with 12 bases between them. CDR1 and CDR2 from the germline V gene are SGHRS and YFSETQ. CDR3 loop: CASSLGQVTDNEQFF. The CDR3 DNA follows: TGCGCCAGCAGCTTGGGTCAGGTAACGGACAATGAGCAGTTCTTC.

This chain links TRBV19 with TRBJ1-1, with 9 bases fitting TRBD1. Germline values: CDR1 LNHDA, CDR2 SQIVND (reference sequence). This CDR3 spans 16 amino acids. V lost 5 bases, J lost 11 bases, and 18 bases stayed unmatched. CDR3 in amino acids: CASSFHRTGARSAAFF. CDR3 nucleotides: TGTGCCAGTAGTTTTCATCGGACAGGGGCCCGGTCCGCGGCTTTCTTT.

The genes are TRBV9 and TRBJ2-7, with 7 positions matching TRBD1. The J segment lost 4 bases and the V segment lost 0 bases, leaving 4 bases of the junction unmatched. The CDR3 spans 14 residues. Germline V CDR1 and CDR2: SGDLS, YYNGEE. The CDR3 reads CASSVGQGPYEQYF. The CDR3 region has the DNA TGTGCCAGCAGCGTAGGACAGGGTCCGTACGAGCAGTACTTC.

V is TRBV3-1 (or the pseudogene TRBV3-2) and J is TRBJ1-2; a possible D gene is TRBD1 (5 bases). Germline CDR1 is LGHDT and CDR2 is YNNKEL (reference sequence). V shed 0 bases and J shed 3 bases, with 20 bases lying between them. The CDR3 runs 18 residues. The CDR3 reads CASSQDLKVIGTYYGYTF. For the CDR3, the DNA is TGTGCCAGCAGCCAAGATTTAAAAGTCATCGGGACTTACTATGGCTACACCTTC.

In DNA form, the CDR3 reads TGTGCCAGCAGCTTAGGCAGGGGTACTGGAAACACCATATATTTT. This codes for CASSLGRGTGNTIYF. The chain joins TRBV7-2 to TRBJ1-3, with D perhaps matching TRBD1 (6 bases). V shed 1 base and J shed 2 bases, with 9 bases lying between them. The germline V gene encodes CDR1 SGHTA and CDR2 FQGNSA. This CDR3 comprises 15 residues. Supplemented by reference TRBV7-2 and TRBJ1-3, the full variable domain reads GAGVSQSPSNKVTEKGKDVELRCDPISGHTALYWYRQSLGQGLEFLIYFQGNSAPDKSGLPSDRFSAERTGGSVSTLTIQRTQQEDSAVYLCASSLGRGTGNTIYFGEGSWLTVV.

CDR3 protein: CASSSSGSSYNEQFF. The CDR3 coding sequence is TGTGCCAGCAGTTCTAGCGGGAGCTCCTACAATGAGCAGTTCTTC. The chain links TRBV27 to TRBJ2-1; 10 positions agree with TRBD2. This CDR3 spans 15 amino acids. J gave up 0 bases and V 4 bases, and 0 bases lay outside the gene matches. CDR1 and CDR2 (germline): MNHEY, SMNVEV (reference sequence).

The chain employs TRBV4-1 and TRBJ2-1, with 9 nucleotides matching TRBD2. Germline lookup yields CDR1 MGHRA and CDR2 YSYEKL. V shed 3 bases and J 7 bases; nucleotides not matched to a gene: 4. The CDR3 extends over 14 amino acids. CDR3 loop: CASSQGLARNEQFF. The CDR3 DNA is TGCGCCAGCAGCCAGGGACTAGCCCGAAATGAGCAGTTCTTC.

In nucleotides, the CDR3 is TGTGCCATCAGTCGAGACAGGTATAGCAATCAGCCCCAGCATTTT. Translated, it gives CAISRDRYSNQPQHF. The gene calls are TRBV10-3 and TRBJ1-5; tentative D call: TRBD1 (6 bases). The CDR3 sequence is 15 residues long. Germline values: CDR1 ENHRY, CDR2 SYGVKD. V was cut by 5 bases and J by 0 bases, with 11 bases left in between.

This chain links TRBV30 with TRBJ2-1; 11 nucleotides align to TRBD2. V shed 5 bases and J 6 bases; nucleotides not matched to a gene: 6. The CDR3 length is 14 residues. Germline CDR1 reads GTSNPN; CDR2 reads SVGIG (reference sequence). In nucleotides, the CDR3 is TGTGCCTGGGCCGGGACTAGCGGCTTCAATGAGCAGTTCTTC. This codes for CAWAGTSGFNEQFF.

CDR3: CASRGQGDSYGYTF. The CDR3 DNA is TGTGCCAGCAGAGGACAGGGGGATAGTTATGGCTACACCTTC. This sequence joins TRBV25-1 and TRBJ1-2; 10 bases agree with TRBD1. The J segment lost 5 bases and the V segment lost 6 bases, leaving 6 bases of the junction unmatched. The CDR3 runs 14 residues. CDR1 is MGHDK, CDR2 SYGVNS, per germline.

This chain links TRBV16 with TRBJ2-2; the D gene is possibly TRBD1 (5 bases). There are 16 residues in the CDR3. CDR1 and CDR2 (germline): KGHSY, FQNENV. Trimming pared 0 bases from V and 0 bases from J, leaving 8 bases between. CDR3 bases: TGTGCCAGCAGCCAATCTACAGGTACGAACACCGGGGAGCTGTTTTTT. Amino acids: CASSQSTGTNTGELFF.

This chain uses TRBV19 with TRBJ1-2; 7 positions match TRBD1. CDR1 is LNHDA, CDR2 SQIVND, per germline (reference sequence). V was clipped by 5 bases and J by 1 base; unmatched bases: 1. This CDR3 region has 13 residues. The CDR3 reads CASSGTVNYGYTF. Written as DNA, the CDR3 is TGTGCCAGTAGTGGGACAGTTAACTATGGCTACACCTTC.

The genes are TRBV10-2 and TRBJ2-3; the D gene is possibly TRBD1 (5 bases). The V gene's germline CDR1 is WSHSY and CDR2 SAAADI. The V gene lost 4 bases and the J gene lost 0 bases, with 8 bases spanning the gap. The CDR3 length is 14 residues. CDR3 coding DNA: TGCGCCAGCAGTGTGGGGCCTAGCACAGATACGCAGTATTTT. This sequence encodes CASSVGPSTDTQYF.

In nucleotides, the CDR3 is TGTGCCACGACACCCCGACAGCCGTTTAGCACCGGGGAGCTGTTTTTT. Amino acids: CATTPRQPFSTGELFF. The chain carries TRBV2 and TRBJ2-2; possibly TRBD1 for D (5 bases). Germline V gene lookup returns CDR1 SNHLY and CDR2 FYNNEI. Trimming took off 10 bases at V and 4 bases at J, with 22 bases between the two ends. This CDR3 has 16 amino acids. The complete variable domain, with remaining parts taken from reference TRBV2 and TRBJ2-2, reads EPEVTQTPSHQVTQMGQEVILRCVPISNHLYFYWYRQILGQKVEFLVSFYNNEISEKSEIFDDQFSVERPDGSNFTLKIRSTKLEDSAMYFCATTPRQPFSTGELFFGEGSRLTVL.

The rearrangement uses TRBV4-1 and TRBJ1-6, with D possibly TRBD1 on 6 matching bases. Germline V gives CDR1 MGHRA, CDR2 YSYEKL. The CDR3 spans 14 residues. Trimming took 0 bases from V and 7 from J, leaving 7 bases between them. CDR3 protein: CASSQEQGNSPLHF. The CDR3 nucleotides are TGCGCCAGCAGCCAAGAACAGGGAAATTCACCCCTCCACTTT.

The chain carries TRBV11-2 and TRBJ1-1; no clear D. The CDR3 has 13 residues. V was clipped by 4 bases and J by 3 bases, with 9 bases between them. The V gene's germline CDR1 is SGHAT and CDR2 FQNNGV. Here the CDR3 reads CASSYQVDTEAFF. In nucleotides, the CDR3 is TGTGCCAGCAGCTACCAGGTAGACACTGAAGCTTTCTTT. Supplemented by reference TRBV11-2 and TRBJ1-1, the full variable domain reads EAGVAQSPRYKIIEKRQSVAFWCNPISGHATLYWYQQILGQGPKLLIQFQNNGVVDDSQLPKDRFSAERLKGVDSTLKIQPAKLEDSAVYLCASSYQVDTEAFFGQGTRLTVV.

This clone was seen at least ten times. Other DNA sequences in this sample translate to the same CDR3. CDR3 DNA sequence: TGTGCCAGCAGTGACGGGCAGGGTAATTCCGGAAACACCATATATTTT. Its protein product is CASSDGQGNSGNTIYF. The genes are TRBV2 and TRBJ1-3, with D tentatively TRBD1 (5 bases). The V and J ends lost 3 bases and 4 bases respectively, with 16 bases between them. The germline gives CDR1 SNHLY, CDR2 FYNNEI. The CDR3 runs to 16 residues.

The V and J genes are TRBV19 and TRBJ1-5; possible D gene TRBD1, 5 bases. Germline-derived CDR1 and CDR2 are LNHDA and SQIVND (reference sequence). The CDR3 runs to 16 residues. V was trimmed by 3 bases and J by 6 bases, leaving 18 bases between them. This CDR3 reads CASSMRGGNEGQPQHF. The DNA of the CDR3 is TGTGCCAGTAGTATGAGGGGAGGGAATGAGGGTCAGCCCCAGCATTTT.

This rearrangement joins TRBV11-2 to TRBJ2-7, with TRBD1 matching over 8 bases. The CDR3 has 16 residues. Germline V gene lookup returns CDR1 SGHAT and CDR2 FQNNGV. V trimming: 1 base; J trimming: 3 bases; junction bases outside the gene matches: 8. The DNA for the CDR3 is TGTGCCAGCAGCTTAGTATTCGGGACAGGATACTACGAGCAGTACTTC. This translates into CASSLVFGTGYYEQYF.

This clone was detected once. The CDR3 bases are TGCGCCAGCAACGGACAGGGTCGTAGAAAACTGTTTTTT. Residues: CASNGQGRRKLFF. The V gene is TRBV5-1, the J gene TRBJ1-4; TRBD1 agrees at 8 bases. The CDR3 length is 13 residues. V trimming: 6 bases; J trimming: 10 bases; junction bases outside the gene matches: 8. Germline V lookup: CDR1 SGHRS, CDR2 YFSETQ.